This TCR beta chain originates from a study of CD8+CD57+ T cells in acquired aplastic anemia. The use of genomic DNA as template underpinned the TCR beta VDJ and CDR3 profiling. TCRdb re-derived calls from the reads in MiXCR, one entry per CDR3 protein. The table includes about 220,000 distinct CDR3 sequences, approximately 35% detected once. Per the germline V gene, CDR1 is SGHTA and CDR2 is FQGNSA. A total of 8 residues make up the CDR3, ends included. This clonotype appeared a few times. The CDR3 does not close with the conserved phenylalanine or tryptophan, likely indicating a read error. It is unclear where the CDR3 begins or ends on the DNA, so no DNA is shown, and the CDR3 is as TCRdb lists it.

The sequenced material came from sorted CD4+, CD8+, or CD8+CD57+ T cells (not recorded which) from PBMCs. This receptor was taken from a human donor in good health, serving as a control. This chain connects TRBV7-2 to TRBJ1-1. The CDR3 here is CASSLSKS.